This T cell receptor (beta chain) appears in the sequencing data of a study of graft-versus-host responses after intestinal transplantation. Study in general: Recipients across the board were started on anti-thymocyte globulin induction, then kept on tacrolimus and steroids for roughly 3 years.

Comment on this clone: Its antigen is still unknown.

Here immunoSEQ multiplex PCR was the method, and the copy in TCRdb shows in-frame clones only, minus some. Counted here are tens of thousands of clones, approximately 94% occurring once; the ten biggest clones make up about 2%. The CDR3 is 13 residues long. V was trimmed by 2 bases and J by 4 bases, leaving 8 bases between them. Germline V CDR1 and CDR2: KGHSH, LQKENI. The source of this sequence is a human donor who received an intestinal transplant. This specimen was unstimulated CD8+ T cells sorted from spleen or lymph node cells, taken before intestinal transplant. The V gene is TRBV18, the J gene TRBJ1-1; D is unclear. The CDR3 reads CASSPTGGTEAFF. CDR3 bases: TGTGCCAGCTCACCAACGGGTGGCACTGAAGCTTTCTTT.